A single TCR beta chain is shown here with its context. Its target is unknown. The sample is drawn from a study of cytomegalovirus exposure and HLA in healthy donors. Broader study findings: In the analysis, some V segments, TRBV6-2 and TRBV6-3 included, were excluded as indistinguishable.

In the PCR, 60 Vbeta and 13 Jbeta primers were used. Here immunoSEQ multiplex PCR was the method, and the copy in TCRdb shows in-frame clones only, minus some. This repertoire shows around 97,000 clones, over 8% found once; its top ten account for roughly 4.7%. CDR1 and CDR2 from the germline V gene are SGHRS and YFSETQ. The CDR3 has 15 residues. V lost 6 bases to trimming and J lost 2 bases, with 16 bases between them. The sequence was obtained from a man in his fifties in good health and CMV-seropositive. This chain links TRBV5-1 with TRBJ2-3, with D perhaps matching TRBD2 (6 bases). The material sequenced was PBMCs. In DNA, the CDR3 is TGCGCCAGCACTACATCGGGGCGGGACACAGATACGCAGTATTTT. This gives the protein CASTTSGRDTDTQYF. The entire variable domain, with the rest obtained from reference TRBV5-1 and TRBJ2-3, is as follows: KAGVTQTPRYLIKTRGQQVTLSCSPISGHRSVSWYQQTPGQGLQFLFEYFSETQRNKGNFPGRFSGRQFSNSRSEMNVSTLELGDSALYLCASTTSGRDTDTQYFGPGTRLTVL.